This TCR beta chain was captured by sequencing in a study of shared clonotypes between healthy human individuals. Several immunoSEQ 96-well plates shared each subset's DNA, each plate a replicate. Sequencing was performed with immunoSEQ multiplex PCR; in TCRdb, only in-frame clones are kept and a portion is missing. The data contain some 2,000,000 clones, around 95% of them seen just once; the ten biggest clones take up roughly 0.13%. Study outcomes and limitations: Owing to a small donor count, the genetic and exposure-history diversity represented was limited. Across subsets, estimated richness was generally greater for naive than for memory populations. Large sequencing depth failed to make sorted-subset sequencing complete, rarefaction showed.

Germline loops: CDR1 MGHDK, CDR2 SYGVNS. The CDR3 is 15 residues long. V lost 6 bases, J lost 2 bases, and 13 bases lay in between. Details on this clone: Its specificity is unknown.

The chain joins TRBV25-1 to TRBJ2-2; TRBD1 might be the D (5 bases). Sequences were obtained from naive CD4+ T cells sorted from blood. Sample subset: CD45RA+ positively selected. The sequence was collected from a man in his late teens or twenties in good health. The CDR3 region is CASRNNDRNTGELFF. For the CDR3, the DNA is TGTGCCAGCAGAAACAATGACAGAAACACCGGGGAGCTGTTTTTT. The full variable domain, in which reference TRBV25-1 and TRBJ2-2 provide the parts outside the CDR3, is EADIYQTPRYLVIGTGKKITLECSQTMGHDKMYWYQQDPGMELHLIHYSYGVNSTEKGDLSSESTVSRIRTEHFPLTLESARPSHTSQYLCASRNNDRNTGELFFGEGSRLTVL.